Presented here are 15 T cell receptor beta chains from one specimen sequenced in a study of T cells in Graves' hyperthyroidism and ophthalmopathy. TCR beta CDR3 sequences were amplified from RNA transcripts. Carried out on the TCR CDR3, a first-round RT-PCR used the HTBI primer set. TCRdb re-derived calls from the multiplex PCR reads in MiXCR, one entry per CDR3 protein. The sample has about 360,000 distinct CDR3 sequences, 13% seen once; the top ten hold roughly 9.2%. The sequencing input was blood. The receptors derive from a woman aged 18-35 years with Graves' hyperthyroidism.

In DNA, the CDR3 is TGTGCCAGCAGCTTCGGGTTAGCGGGAATGGAAAACATTCAGTACTTC. Protein: CASSFGLAGMENIQYF. The rearrangement links TRBV7-8 to TRBJ2-4, with 8 bases lining up with TRBD2. The CDR3 covers 16 residues. Losses at the gene ends were 3 bases for V and 5 bases for J; bases not matched to a gene: 9. In germline, CDR1 is SGHVS, CDR2 FQNEAQ.

A single count supports this clonotype. A much larger clonotype is one base distant, so this may be a read error. The chain recombines TRBV2 with TRBJ1-5, with D perhaps TRBD1 (6 bases). The ends were cut back, 7 bases at V and 3 bases at J, with 16 bases in the middle. CDR3 length equals 15 residues. Germline lookup yields CDR1 SNHLY and CDR2 FYNNEI. The CDR3 nucleotides are TGTGCCAGCAATACACGCCAGGGGAACAATCAGCCCCAGCATTTT. It yields the protein CASNTRQGNNQPQHF.

Ten or more counts support this clonotype. The chain links TRBV10-3 to TRBJ1-2; 10 nucleotides line up with TRBD1. The CDR3 covers 16 residues. V shed 3 bases, J shed 8 bases, and the junction held 12 bases outside the gene matches. CDR1 is ENHRY, CDR2 SYGVKD, per germline. The chain's CDR3 is CAISEFGGGQGDGYTF. CDR3 DNA sequence: TGTGCCATCAGTGAATTCGGGGGCGGACAGGGGGACGGCTACACCTTC.

This clonotype showed up just a few times. A much larger clone lies one base from this, so it may be a read error. The J gene is TRBJ1-1, the V gene TRBV5-6, with unresolved D. The CDR3 consists of 13 residues. Germline CDR1 and CDR2: SGHDT and YYEEEE. The CDR3 sequence is CASSPQVNTGAFF. In DNA form, the CDR3 reads TGTGCCAGCAGCCCCCAGGTGAACACTGGAGCTTTCTTT. The whole variable domain, filled in from reference TRBV5-6 and TRBJ1-1, reads DAGVTQSPTHLIKTRGQQVTLRCSPKSGHDTVSWYQQALGQGPQFIFQYYEEEERQRGNFPDRFSGHQFPNYSSELNVNALLLGDSALYLCASSPQVNTGAFFGQGTRLTVV.

This clonotype showed up just a few times. J is TRBJ2-7 and V is TRBV19; tentative D call: TRBD2 (5 bases). Germline assignment: CDR1 LNHDA and CDR2 SQIVND (reference sequence). Between the trimmed V and J ends, which lost 4 bases and 3 bases, there was a span of 10 bases. This CDR3 contains 13 residues. CDR3 nucleotides: TGTGCCAGTAGTACCGACGGGGACTACGAGCAGTACTTC. This encodes CASSTDGDYEQYF.

V gene TRBV20-1 combines with J gene TRBJ1-5; no reliable D call. The CDR3 totals 12 residues. Germline CDR1 DFQATT, CDR2 SNEGSKA (reference sequence). V lost 6 bases and J lost 4, with 10 bases in between. The CDR3 region has the DNA TGCAGTGCCAAACATACTAATCAGCCCCAGCATTTT. It codes for CSAKHTNQPQHF.

The chain recombines TRBV7-9 with TRBJ1-1; D is possibly TRBD1 (5 bases). V shed 4 bases and J shed 3 bases, with 15 bases lying between them. This CDR3 region has 15 residues. CDR1 and CDR2 from the germline V gene are SEHNR and FQNEAQ (reference sequence). CDR3 bases: TGTGCCAGCAGCTCCGGGACGGGGGGGGACACTGAAGCTTTCTTT. Translating gives CASSSGTGGDTEAFF.

This clonotype occurred many times. A junction boundary mismatches the germline segment, possibly from a read error. The V call is TRBV12-3 or TRBV12-4, the J call TRBJ2-2; D is perhaps TRBD2 (6 bases). The CDR3 extends over 12 amino acids. CDR3 residues: CASSHPPGEVFF. As DNA, the CDR3 is TGTGCCAGCAGCCACCCCCCGGGGGAGGTGTTTTTT.

This clonotype was detected many times. V is TRBV24-1 and J is TRBJ1-2; possibly TRBD1 for D (5 bases). Germline assignment: CDR1 KGHDR and CDR2 SFDVKD. The V end was cut by 4 bases, the J end by 5 bases, with 16 bases between. The CDR3 is made up of 15 amino acids. This CDR3 reads CATSDPTAGSYGYTF. CDR3 nucleotides: TGTGCCACCAGTGACCCAACGGCAGGGTCGTATGGCTACACCTTC.

This clonotype was counted ten times or more. The rearrangement links TRBV7-8 to TRBJ1-5; 8 bases align to TRBD1. The germline V gene has CDR1 SGHVS and CDR2 FQNEAQ. The CDR3 is 18 residues long. The junction had 12 bases not matched to a gene; V was cut back by 4 bases and J by 1 base. The CDR3 region is CASSSNLLRGLSNQPQHF. The CDR3, as DNA: TGTGCCAGCAGCTCAAACCTCCTCAGGGGGCTCAGCAATCAGCCCCAGCATTTT.

The chain links TRBV5-4 to TRBJ2-7; D tentatively reads TRBD1 or TRBD2 (7 bases each). The CDR3 is made up of 15 amino acids. The ends were cut back, 4 bases at V and 6 bases at J, with 20 bases in the middle. The germline V gene encodes CDR1 SGHNT and CDR2 YYREEE (reference sequence). CDR3 region: CASSVDRVGEGEQYF. The CDR3 nucleotides read TGTGCCAGCAGCGTTGACAGGGTTGGGGAGGGCGAGCAGTACTTC.

This clonotype was observed a handful of times. V gene TRBV5-1 combines with J gene TRBJ2-5, with TRBD1 matching over 8 bases. V lost 2 bases to trimming and J lost 4 bases; unmatched junction nucleotides: 10. The CDR3 sequence is 16 residues long. Germline CDR1 and CDR2: SGHRS and YFSETQ. The CDR3 protein is CASSLLQGESGETQYF. CDR3 nucleotide sequence: TGCGCCAGCAGCTTATTACAGGGGGAGTCTGGAGAGACCCAGTACTTC.

In this sample, this clonotype turned up many times. The CDR3 loop is CASSPGQTYEQYF. For the CDR3, the DNA is TGTGCCAGCAGCCCGGGACAGACCTACGAGCAGTACTTC. The chain has TRBV7-6 and TRBJ2-7, with 7 bases fitting TRBD1. CDR3 length: 13 residues. In germline, CDR1 is SGHVS, CDR2 FNYEAQ. With 5 bases clipped from V and 2 bases from J, the junction kept 3 bases outside the gene matches.

This clonotype showed up just a few times. The V and J genes are TRBV19 and TRBJ2-3; no clear D. V lost 7 bases, J lost 2 bases, and 13 bases lay in between. The CDR3 is made up of 14 amino acids. Germline V CDR1 and CDR2: LNHDA, SQIVND (reference sequence). The CDR3 loop is CASNHGSNTDTQYF. The CDR3 nucleotides read TGTGCCAGTAACCATGGGTCTAACACAGATACGCAGTATTTT.

This clonotype was seen at least ten times. The chain links TRBV10-3 to TRBJ1-2; 8 nucleotides align to TRBD1. After removal of 2 bases from V and 6 bases from J, the junction contained 11 bases not matched to a gene. Germline CDR1 ENHRY, CDR2 SYGVKD. This CDR3 spans 16 amino acids. The CDR3 DNA sequence: TGTGCCATCAGTGAGCGGACAGGGATCGGAGAGGATGGCTACACCTTC. Residues: CAISERTGIGEDGYTF.